What follows is one T cell receptor beta chain and its context. Only a few counts were recorded for this clone. It has no known antigen specificity. The sample holds no much larger clone one base away, and base qualities are not on file. V sheds 0 bases and J sheds 8 bases, leaving 20 bases between their ends. CDR1 and CDR2 were assigned from the germline V gene as SGHRS and YFSETQ. From the cysteine through the phenylalanine, the CDR3 covers 17 amino acids. Of all the DNA, just the CDR3 is kept, 51 bases in frame from base 1. The immunoSEQ Assay, a bias-controlled multiplex PCR, was used to amplify TCRbeta CDR3 regions from genomic DNA. The paper's data handling went like this. Nucleated cell counts per sample were estimated from amplification of reference gene primers within the assay. To quantify the absolute abundance of each unique TCRbeta CDR3 rearrangement, sequence reads were collapsed and filtered. For each sample, productive Simpson clonality was calculated as the square root of Simpson's diversity index over productive rearrangements. What TCRdb holds here is the immuneACCESS table cut down to in-frame rearrangements. Part of the clones is not present; checked against another copy, under half of the missing clones reflect an unresolved V gene, and the others are unexplained. The D gene and trimming were derived from the DNA, and the V and J assignments and clone size from that table. The sample records 100,000 to 120,000 clones, 76% of which are singletons. Clones ranked in the top ten supply 3% to 4.5% of the sample.

The collaborating institutions used their own protocols to collect whole blood in K2EDTA tubes. For TCRbeta analysis, collaborators shipped samples as frozen whole blood, isolated PBMCs, or DNA extracted from either of those sample types. The sample comes from a study of blood T cell repertoires in COVID-19 (dated by TCRdb to 2018 to 2021). The study in broad terms: Samples from collaborators originated in the United States, Italy and Spain and spanned both the acute and convalescent phases of COVID-19. The material from the prospective study consisted of cDNA or gDNA derived from T cells, B-cell-depleted T cells, or PBMCs. Subjects who had been exposed to COVID-19, were actively infected with it, or had recovered from it provided the deeply sampled blood TCRbeta repertoires that made up the dataset. The repertoires were made available in a free public database intended to serve as a resource for research on the immune response to SARS-CoV-2. The samples were drawn from two sources: the first 160 participants of the ongoing ImmuneRACE study, and fewer than 1,500 subjects contributed by 6 global collaborators. A de-identified subject ID, COVID-19 status, age in years and sex were almost always included in the sample metadata. HLA class I and class II types, where available, came from metadata supplied by the sample provider rather than from assay-based typing. The research as a whole found: How much clinical and demographic metadata was included differed by source and by participant, and the metadata was provided uncurated.

The receptor was derived from a woman older than 75 with acute or convalescent COVID-19. This chain joins TRBV5-1 to TRBJ1-4; a weak D assignment points to TRBD1 (6 bases agree). Sequenced input: peripheral blood. The bases are TGCGCCAGCAGCTTGGGCCGGGGGGGCCTTTTCGAAGAAAAACTGTTTTTT. This yields the protein CASSLGRGGLFEEKLFF.